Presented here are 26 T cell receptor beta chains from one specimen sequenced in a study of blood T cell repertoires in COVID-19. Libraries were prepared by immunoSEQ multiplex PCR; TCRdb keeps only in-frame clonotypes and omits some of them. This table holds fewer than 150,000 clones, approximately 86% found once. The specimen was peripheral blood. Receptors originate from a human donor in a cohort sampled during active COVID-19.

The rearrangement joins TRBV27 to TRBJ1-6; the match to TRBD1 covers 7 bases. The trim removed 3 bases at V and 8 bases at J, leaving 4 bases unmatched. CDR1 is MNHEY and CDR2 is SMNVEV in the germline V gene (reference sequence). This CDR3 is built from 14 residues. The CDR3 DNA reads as TGTGCCAGCAGTTTTGTAGGGGGCCATTCACCCCTCCACTTT. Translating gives CASSFVGGHSPLHF.

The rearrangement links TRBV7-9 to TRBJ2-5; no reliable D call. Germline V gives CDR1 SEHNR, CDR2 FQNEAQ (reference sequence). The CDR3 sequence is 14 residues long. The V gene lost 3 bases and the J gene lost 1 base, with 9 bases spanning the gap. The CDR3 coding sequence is TGTGCCAGCAGCTTGTTGTCTCTCCAAGAGACCCAGTACTTC. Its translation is CASSLLSLQETQYF.

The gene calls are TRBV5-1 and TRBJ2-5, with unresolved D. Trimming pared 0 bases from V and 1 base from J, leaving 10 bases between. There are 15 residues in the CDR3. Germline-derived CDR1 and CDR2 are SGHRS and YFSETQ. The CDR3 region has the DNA TGCGCCAGCAGCTTGGCTGGCAGGCGCCAAGAGACCCAGTACTTC. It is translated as CASSLAGRRQETQYF.

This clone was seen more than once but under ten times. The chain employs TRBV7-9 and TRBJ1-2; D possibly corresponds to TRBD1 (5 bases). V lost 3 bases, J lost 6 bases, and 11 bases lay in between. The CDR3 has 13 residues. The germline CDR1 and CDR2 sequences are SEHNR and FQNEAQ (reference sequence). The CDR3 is CASSFQGMNGYTF. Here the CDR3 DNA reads TGTGCCAGCAGCTTTCAGGGAATGAATGGCTACACCTTC.

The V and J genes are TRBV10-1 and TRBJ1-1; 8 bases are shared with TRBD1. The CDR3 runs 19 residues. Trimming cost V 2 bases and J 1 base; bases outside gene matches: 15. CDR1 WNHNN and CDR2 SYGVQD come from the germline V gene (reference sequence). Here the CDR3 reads CASSESRTGFSSGNTEAFF. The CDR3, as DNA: TGCGCCAGCAGTGAGAGTAGGACAGGGTTTTCAAGTGGGAACACTGAAGCTTTCTTT.

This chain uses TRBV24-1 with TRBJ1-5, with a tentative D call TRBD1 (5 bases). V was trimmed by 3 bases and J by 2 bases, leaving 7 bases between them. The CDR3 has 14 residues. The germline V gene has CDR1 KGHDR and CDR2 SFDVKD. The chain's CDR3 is CATSDGRGNQPQHF. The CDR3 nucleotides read TGTGCCACCAGTGATGGCAGGGGCAATCAGCCCCAGCATTTT.

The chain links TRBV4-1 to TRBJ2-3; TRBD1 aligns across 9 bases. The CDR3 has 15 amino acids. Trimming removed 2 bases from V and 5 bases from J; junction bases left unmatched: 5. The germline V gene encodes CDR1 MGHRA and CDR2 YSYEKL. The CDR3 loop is CASSQTGQGKDTQYF. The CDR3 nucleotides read TGCGCCAGCAGCCAAACGGGACAGGGTAAAGATACGCAGTATTTT.

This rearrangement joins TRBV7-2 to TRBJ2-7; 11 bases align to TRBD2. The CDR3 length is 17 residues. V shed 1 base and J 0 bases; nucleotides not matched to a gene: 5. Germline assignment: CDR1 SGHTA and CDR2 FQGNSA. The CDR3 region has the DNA TGTGCCAGCAGCTTAGGCGGACTAGCGGGTAGCTCCTACGAGCAGTACTTC. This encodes CASSLGGLAGSSYEQYF.

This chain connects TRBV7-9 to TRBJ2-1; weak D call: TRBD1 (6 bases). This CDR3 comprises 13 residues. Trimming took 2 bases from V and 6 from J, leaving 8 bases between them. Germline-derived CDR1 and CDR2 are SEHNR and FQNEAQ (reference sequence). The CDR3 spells CASSLTGFNEQFF. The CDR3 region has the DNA TGTGCCAGCAGCTTAACAGGGTTCAATGAGCAGTTCTTC.

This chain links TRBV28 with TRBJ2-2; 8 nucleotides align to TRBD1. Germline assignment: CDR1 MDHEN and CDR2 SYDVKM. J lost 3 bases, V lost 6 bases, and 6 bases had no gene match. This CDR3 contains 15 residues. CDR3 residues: CASRQGELDTGELFF. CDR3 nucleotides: TGTGCCAGCAGACAGGGGGAATTGGACACCGGGGAGCTGTTTTTT.

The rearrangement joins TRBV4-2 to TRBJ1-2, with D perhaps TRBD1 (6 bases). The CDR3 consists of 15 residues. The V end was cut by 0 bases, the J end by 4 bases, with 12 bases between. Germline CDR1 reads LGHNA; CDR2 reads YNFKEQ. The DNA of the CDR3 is TGTGCCAGCAGCCAAGAGGACAGCCTTTTCTATGGCTACACCTTC. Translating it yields CASSQEDSLFYGYTF.

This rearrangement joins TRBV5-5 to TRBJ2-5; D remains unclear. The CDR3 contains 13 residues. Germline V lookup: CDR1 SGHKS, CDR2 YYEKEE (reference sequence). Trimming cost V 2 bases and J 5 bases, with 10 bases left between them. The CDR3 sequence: CASSLQLGETQYF. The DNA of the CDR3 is TGTGCCAGCAGCTTACAACTCGGGGAGACCCAGTACTTC.

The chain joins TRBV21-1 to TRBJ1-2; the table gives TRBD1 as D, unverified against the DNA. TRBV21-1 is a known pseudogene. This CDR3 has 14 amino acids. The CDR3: CASSSSGTGNGYTF. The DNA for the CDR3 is TGTGCCAGCAGCTCCTCGGGGACAGGGAATGGCTACACCTTC.

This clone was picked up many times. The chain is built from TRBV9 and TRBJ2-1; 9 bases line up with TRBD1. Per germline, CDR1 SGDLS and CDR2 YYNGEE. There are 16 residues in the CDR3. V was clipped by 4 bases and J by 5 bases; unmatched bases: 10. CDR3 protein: CASSPKQGAINNEQFF. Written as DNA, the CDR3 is TGTGCCAGCAGCCCCAAACAGGGGGCTATCAACAATGAGCAGTTCTTC.

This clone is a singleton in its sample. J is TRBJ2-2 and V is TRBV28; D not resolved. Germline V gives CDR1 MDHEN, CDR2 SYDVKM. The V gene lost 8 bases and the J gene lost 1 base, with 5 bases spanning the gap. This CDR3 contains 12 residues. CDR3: CASWQNTGELFF. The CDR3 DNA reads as TGTGCCAGCTGGCAGAACACCGGGGAGCTGTTTTTT.

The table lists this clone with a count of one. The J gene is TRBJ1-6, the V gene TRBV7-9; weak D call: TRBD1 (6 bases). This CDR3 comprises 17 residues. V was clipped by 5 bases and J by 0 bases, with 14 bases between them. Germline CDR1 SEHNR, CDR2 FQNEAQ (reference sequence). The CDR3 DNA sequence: TGTGCCAGCAGCCCCCAACAGGGAAGCTCCTATAATTCACCCCTCCACTTT. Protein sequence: CASSPQQGSSYNSPLHF.

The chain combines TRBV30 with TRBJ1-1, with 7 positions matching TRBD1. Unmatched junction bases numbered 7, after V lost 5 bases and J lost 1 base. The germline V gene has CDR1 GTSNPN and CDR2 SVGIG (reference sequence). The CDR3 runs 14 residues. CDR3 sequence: CAWEYGQANTEAFF. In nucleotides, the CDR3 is TGTGCCTGGGAGTACGGACAGGCGAACACTGAAGCTTTCTTT. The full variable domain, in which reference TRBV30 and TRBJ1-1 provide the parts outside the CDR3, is SQTIHQWPATLVQPVGSPLSLECTVEGTSNPNLYWYRQAAGRGLQLLFYSVGIGQISSEVPQNLSASRPQDRQFILSSKKLLLSDSGFYLCAWEYGQANTEAFFGQGTRLTVV.

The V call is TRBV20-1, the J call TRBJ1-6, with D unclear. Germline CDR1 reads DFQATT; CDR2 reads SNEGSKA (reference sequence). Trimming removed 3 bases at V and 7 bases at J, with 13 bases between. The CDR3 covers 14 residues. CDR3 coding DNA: TGCAGTGCTAGTTCAATGCTAGGCAATTCACCCCTCCACTTT. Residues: CSASSMLGNSPLHF.

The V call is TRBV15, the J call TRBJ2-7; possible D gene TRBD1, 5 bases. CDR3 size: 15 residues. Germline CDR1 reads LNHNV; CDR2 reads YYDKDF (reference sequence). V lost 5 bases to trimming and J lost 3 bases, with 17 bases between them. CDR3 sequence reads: CATSDPGKSHYEQYF. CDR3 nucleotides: TGTGCCACCAGCGACCCAGGGAAATCCCACTACGAGCAGTACTTC.

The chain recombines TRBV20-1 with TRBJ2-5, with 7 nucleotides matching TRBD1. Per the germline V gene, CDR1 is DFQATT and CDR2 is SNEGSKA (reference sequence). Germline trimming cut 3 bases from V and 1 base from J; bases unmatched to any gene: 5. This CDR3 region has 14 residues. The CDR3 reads CSASARQGQETQYF. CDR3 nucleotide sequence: TGCAGTGCTAGTGCAAGACAGGGCCAAGAGACCCAGTACTTC.

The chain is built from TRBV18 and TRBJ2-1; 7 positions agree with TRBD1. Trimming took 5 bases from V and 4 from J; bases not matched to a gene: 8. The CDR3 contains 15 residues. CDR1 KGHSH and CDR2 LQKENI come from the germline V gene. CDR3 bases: TGTGCCAGCTCAATTAGGGACAGCGATTACAATGAGCAGTTCTTC. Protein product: CASSIRDSDYNEQFF.

CDR3 bases: TGTGCCAGCAGTTACTCGTGGTCCGGGGTAACAGATACGCAGTATTTT. It translates to CASSYSWSGVTDTQYF. V gene TRBV6-2 or TRBV6-3 combines with J gene TRBJ2-3; a weak D match, TRBD2 (5 bases). Between the trimmed V and J ends, which lost 0 bases and 3 bases, there was a span of 13 bases. The germline gives CDR1 MNHEY, CDR2 SVGEGT. The CDR3 has 16 amino acids.

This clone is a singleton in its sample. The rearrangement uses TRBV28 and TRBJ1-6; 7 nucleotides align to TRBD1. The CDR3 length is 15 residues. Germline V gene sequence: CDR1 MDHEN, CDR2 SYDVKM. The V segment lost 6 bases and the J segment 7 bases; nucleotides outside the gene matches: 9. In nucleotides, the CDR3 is TGTGCCAGCAGAGAGACAGGGCCGGTGAATTCACCCCTCCACTTT. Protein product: CASRETGPVNSPLHF.

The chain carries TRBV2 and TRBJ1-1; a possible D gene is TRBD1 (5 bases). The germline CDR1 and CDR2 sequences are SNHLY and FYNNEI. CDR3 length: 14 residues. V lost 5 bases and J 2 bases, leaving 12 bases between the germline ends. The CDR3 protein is CASSSGHLNTEAFF. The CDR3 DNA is TGTGCCAGCAGTTCCGGACACCTAAACACTGAAGCTTTCTTT.

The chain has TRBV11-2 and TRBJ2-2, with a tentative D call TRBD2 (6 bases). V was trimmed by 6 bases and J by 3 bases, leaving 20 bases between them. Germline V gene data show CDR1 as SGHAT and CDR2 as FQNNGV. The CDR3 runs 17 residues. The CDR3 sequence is CASSSTAGRSYTGELFF. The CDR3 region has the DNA TGTGCCAGCAGTAGTACGGCGGGGAGATCATACACCGGGGAGCTGTTTTTT.

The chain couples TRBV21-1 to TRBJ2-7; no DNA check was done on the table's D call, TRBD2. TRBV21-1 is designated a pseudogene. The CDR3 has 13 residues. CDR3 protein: CASERGSSYEQYF. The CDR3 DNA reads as TGTGCCAGCGAAAGAGGTAGCTCCTACGAGCAGTACTTC.